This T cell receptor (beta chain) was recorded in a study of OX40 agonist ivuxolimab in advanced cancers. About the research overall: Ivuxolimab, an agonistic anti-OX40 (CD134) antibody, was given to patients. Patients were treated with intravenous ivuxolimab, dosed at 0.01 to 10 mg/kg and infused every 2 weeks. General study findings and limits: Expanded clones were, on average, more numerous in CD8+ T cells than in CD4+. Clonal expansion in partial responders at 0.1-3.0 mg/kg ranked among the lowest.

This clone was recorded a few times. Antigen unknown. V shed 4 bases and J 2 bases; nucleotides not matched to a gene: 1. The CDR3 is 14 amino acids. Per the germline V gene, CDR1 is KGHSH and CDR2 is LQKENI. Only in-frame clones appear in the TCRdb table, and some are missing; sequencing was by immunoSEQ multiplex PCR. The repertoire has roughly 63,000 clones, over 80% of them found once; the top ten carry roughly 3.2%. The sequences come from CD4+ or CD8+ T cells sorted from blood, collected in a trial of the OX40 agonist ivuxolimab. The sequence was obtained from an adult with an advanced solid tumor such as melanoma, head and neck, liver or kidney cancer. The chain is built from TRBV18 and TRBJ1-1; 10 bases align to TRBD1. The CDR3 sequence: CASSQTGGNTEAFF. CDR3 DNA: TGTGCCAGCTCACAGACAGGGGGCAACACTGAAGCTTTCTTT.